Below, one T cell receptor beta chain is given with its context. What it binds is not known. 13 Jbeta primers and 60 Vbeta primers were used for the PCR. This table comes from immunoSEQ multiplex PCR, and its TCRdb copy is limited to in-frame clones, with some not included. The sample yields 110,000 to 150,000 clones, approximately 70% seen once. This sample is drawn from a study of cytomegalovirus exposure and HLA in healthy donors. Study at large: In an earlier analysis, 90 million to 120 million unique TCR beta sequences were found from some 170 million T cells. Study observations and caveats: The CMV antigen specificity of a few CMV-associated chains was confirmed through in vitro analysis.

CDR3 length: 14 amino acids. Germline CDR1 reads MNHEY; CDR2 reads SVGAGI. V dropped 5 bases and J dropped 5; count of bases not matched to a gene: 6. The receptor's source is a woman aged 55-70 years in good health and CMV-seropositive. This chain uses TRBV6-5 with TRBJ1-1; 9 bases match TRBD1. What was sequenced was PBMCs. CDR3 loop: CASSDTGGKTEAFF. In nucleotides, the CDR3 is TGTGCCAGCAGTGACACAGGGGGCAAGACTGAAGCTTTCTTT.